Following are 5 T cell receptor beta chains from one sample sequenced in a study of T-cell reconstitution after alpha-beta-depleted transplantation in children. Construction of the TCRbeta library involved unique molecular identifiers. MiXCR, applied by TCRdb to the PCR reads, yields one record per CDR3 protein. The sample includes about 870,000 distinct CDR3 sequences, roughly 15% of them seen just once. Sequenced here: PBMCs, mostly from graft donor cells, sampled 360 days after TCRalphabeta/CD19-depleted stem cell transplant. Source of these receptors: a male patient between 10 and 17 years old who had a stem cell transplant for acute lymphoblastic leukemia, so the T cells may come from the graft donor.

CDR3 sequence reads: CASRNRGGQNEQFF. The CDR3 DNA follows: TGCGCCAGCAGGAACAGGGGGGGCCAGAATGAGCAGTTCTTC. The genes are TRBV10-2 and TRBJ2-1; weak D call: TRBD1 (8 bases). This CDR3 contains 14 residues. The V end was cut by 6 bases, the J end by 7 bases, with 16 bases between. CDR1 WSHSY and CDR2 SAAADI come from the germline V gene.

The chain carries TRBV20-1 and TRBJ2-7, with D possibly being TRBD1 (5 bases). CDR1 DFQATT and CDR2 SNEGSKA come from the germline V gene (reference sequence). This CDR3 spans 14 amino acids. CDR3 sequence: CSALQEAPPYEQYF. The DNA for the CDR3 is TGCAGCGCCCTACAGGAAGCACCTCCCTACGAGCAGTACTTC.

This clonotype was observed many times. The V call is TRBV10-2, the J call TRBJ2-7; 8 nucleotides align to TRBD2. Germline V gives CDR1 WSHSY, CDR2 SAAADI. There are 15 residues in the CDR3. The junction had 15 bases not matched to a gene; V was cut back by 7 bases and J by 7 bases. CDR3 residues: CASTSRVAGTREQYF. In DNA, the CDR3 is TGCGCCAGCACGTCGCGAGTAGCGGGGACTCGGGAGCAGTACTTC.

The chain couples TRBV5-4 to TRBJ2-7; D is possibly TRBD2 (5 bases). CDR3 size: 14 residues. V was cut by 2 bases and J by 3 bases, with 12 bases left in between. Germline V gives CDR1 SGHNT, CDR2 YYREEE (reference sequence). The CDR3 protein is CASSFGEIIYEQYF. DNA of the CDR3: TGTGCCAGCAGCTTCGGGGAGATCATCTACGAGCAGTACTTC.

The DNA for the CDR3 is TGCAGTGCTAGGGGGCAGGGCTTCCAGCCCCAGCATTTT. Translated: CSARGQGFQPQHF. This rearrangement joins TRBV20-1 to TRBJ1-5, with D maybe TRBD1 (5 bases). V lost 3 bases and J 7 bases, leaving 13 bases between the germline ends. Germline CDR1 DFQATT, CDR2 SNEGSKA (reference sequence). CDR3 length: 13 residues.